This TCR beta chain derives from a study of T-cell reconstitution after alpha-beta-depleted transplantation in children. The V gene lost 2 bases and the J gene lost 8 bases, with 16 bases spanning the gap. CDR1 is KGHSH, CDR2 LQKENI, per germline. The length of the CDR3 is 16 residues. Preparation of the TCRbeta library used unique molecular identifiers. TCRdb reprocessed the PCR reads via MiXCR and lists one record per CDR3 protein. The data show 250,000 to 350,000 distinct CDR3 sequences, 9.9% seen once. The sample here was PBMCs from the stem cell graft donor, taken from the stem cell graft. The TCR sequence derives from a human donor who donated a stem cell graft to a child with SCID. V usage is TRBV18 and J usage is TRBJ1-6; D call uncertain. The CDR3, as DNA: TGTGCCAGCTCACCAGTTAGGTCGGTTGAGGATTCACCCCTCCACTTT. Translation: CASSPVRSVEDSPLHF.